This TCR beta chain was retrieved from a study of blood T cell repertoires in COVID-19. Study-wide background: Samples representing acute and convalescent COVID-19 were sourced from the United States, Italy and Spain. In each case, the material was cDNA or gDNA derived from T cells, B-cell-depleted T cells, or PBMCs.

This clone is a singleton in its sample. Authors' data handling: Reference gene primers were amplified, and this amplification served to estimate nucleated cell counts. Method: immunoSEQ multiplex PCR; TCRdb's copy keeps in-frame clones and lacks some. The DNA gave D and trimming, while V, J and clone size come from that table. Among around 43,000 clones listed, 86% were seen once. The V segment lost 5 bases and the J segment 3 bases; nucleotides outside the gene matches: 9. This CDR3 is 15 amino acids long. Germline loops: CDR1 SGHTA, CDR2 FQGNSA. Sequencing was performed on peripheral blood. The receptor's source is a middle-aged man in a cohort sampled during active COVID-19. The chain recombines TRBV7-2 with TRBJ1-2; TRBD1 agrees at 7 bases. Written as DNA, the CDR3 is TGTGCCAGCAGCGTAAGACAGGGACTCTACTATGGCTACACCTTC. It is translated as CASSVRQGLYYGYTF. The whole variable domain, remainder taken from reference TRBV7-2 and TRBJ1-2, is GAGVSQSPSNKVTEKGKDVELRCDPISGHTALYWYRQSLGQGLEFLIYFQGNSAPDKSGLPSDRFSAERTGGSVSTLTIQRTQQEDSAVYLCASSVRQGLYYGYTFGSGTRLTVV.